This T cell receptor beta chain was sequenced during a study of blood T cell repertoires in COVID-19. This CDR3 has 13 residues. Between the trimmed V and J ends, which lost 6 bases and 3 bases, there was a span of 12 bases. Germline CDR1 and CDR2: SGHRS and YFSETQ. Here immunoSEQ multiplex PCR was the method, and the copy in TCRdb shows in-frame clones only, minus some. The table has some 300,000 clones, 85% to 90% seen once. This receptor was identified in a woman aged 60 to 75 in a cohort exposed to, infected with or recovered from COVID-19 (not recorded which). The chain recombines TRBV5-1 with TRBJ2-5, with D tentatively TRBD1 (6 bases). Specimen: PBMCs or T cells enriched from blood (not recorded which). CDR3 nucleotides: TGCGCCAGCACCCTGGACAGAAAAGAGACCCAGTACTTC. Translated, it gives CASTLDRKETQYF.